A single sample is the source of the 14 T cell receptor beta chains below, sequenced in a study of beta chain features in type 1 diabetes (dated by TCRdb to the late 2010s). Receptor amplification or capture employed the immunoSEQ multiplex PCR assay. The entire amount of isolated RNA was reverse transcribed using the High Capacity cDNA Reverse Transcription Kit, so the sequenced TCRB transcripts were expressed ones. TCRdb re-hosts the immuneACCESS table, in-frame sequences only. Its copies lack some clones; in the studies checked, an unresolved V gene accounts for under half of them, and the cause for the rest is not known. The sample table contains roughly 400,000 clones; only one count was recorded for roughly 16% of them. Jointly, the top ten make up about 0.019% of the sample. The specimen sequenced was naive CD4+ T cells from blood. The cell subset or site tag for this specimen amounts to: true naive CD4+ T cells. The source of these receptors is a woman aged 18-29 years in good health.

There are a few counts of this clone. Other DNA sequences in this sample translate to the same CDR3. V is TRBV7-2 and J is TRBJ1-4; no clear D. This CDR3 region has 14 residues. CDR1 and CDR2 from the germline V gene are SGHTA and FQGNSA. V was clipped by 5 bases and J by 1 base, with 8 bases between them. The CDR3, as DNA: TGTGCCAGCAGCCAGACTCGAACTAATGAAAAACTGTTTTTT. Protein product: CASSQTRTNEKLFF.

The chain joins TRBV5-1 to TRBJ1-1; 8 bases are shared with TRBD1. With V trimmed by 4 bases and J by 1 base, 6 bases remained unmatched. The CDR3 is 15 residues long. Germline values: CDR1 SGHRS, CDR2 YFSETQ. CDR3 region: CASSNSGTGNTEAFF. Here the CDR3 DNA reads TGCGCCAGCAGCAATTCCGGGACAGGGAACACTGAAGCTTTCTTT.

The chain recombines TRBV18 with TRBJ2-1, with 11 bases lining up with TRBD2. Germline loops: CDR1 KGHSH, CDR2 LQKENI. The CDR3 has 15 amino acids. Losses at the gene ends were 3 bases for V and 12 bases for J; bases not matched to a gene: 10. CDR3: CASSPTSGEGRGQFF. DNA of the CDR3: TGTGCCAGCTCACCGACTAGCGGGGAGGGCCGGGGGCAGTTCTTC.

The chain recombines TRBV14 with TRBJ1-1; the D is unclear. Germline values: CDR1 SGHDN, CDR2 FVKESK. The V gene lost 0 bases and the J gene lost 5 bases, with 10 bases spanning the gap. The CDR3 sequence is 14 residues long. The CDR3 nucleotides are TGTGCCAGCAGCCAAGATCCCCTCGGGACTGAAGCTTTCTTT. It encodes CASSQDPLGTEAFF.

V gene TRBV6-5 combines with J gene TRBJ2-7, with 10 nucleotides matching TRBD2. In germline, CDR1 is MNHEY, CDR2 SVGAGI. The CDR3 spans 15 residues. Trimming took 2 bases from V and 4 from J; bases not matched to a gene: 5. This chain's CDR3 is CASSYDLAGVYEQYF. CDR3 in DNA: TGTGCCAGCAGTTACGACCTAGCGGGAGTTTACGAGCAGTACTTC.

This rearrangement joins TRBV4-2 to TRBJ2-3; 10 bases map to TRBD2. The CDR3 is 18 amino acids. Germline CDR1 is LGHNA and CDR2 is YNFKEQ. Losses at the gene ends were 0 bases for V and 6 bases for J; bases not matched to a gene: 12. DNA of the CDR3: TGTGCCAGCAGCCAAGAACTAGCGGGAAAGGGTTTAGGGGATACGCAGTATTTT. Amino acid sequence: CASSQELAGKGLGDTQYF.

This clone was seen a few times. The rearrangement joins TRBV7-3 to TRBJ2-3; 12 nucleotides match TRBD2. CDR1 is SGHTA, CDR2 FQGTGA, per germline. This CDR3 has 17 residues. The V and J ends lost 5 bases and 4 bases, in that order; junction bases with no gene match: 10. The chain's CDR3 is CASSRSRTSGDPDTQYF. The CDR3 bases are TGTGCCAGCAGCCGTTCGAGGACTAGCGGGGATCCAGATACGCAGTATTTT.

The rearrangement uses TRBV7-9 and TRBJ1-2; 7 bases fit TRBD1. This CDR3 has 14 residues. Looked up from germline, CDR1 is SEHNR and CDR2 is FQNEAQ (reference sequence). V dropped 7 bases and J dropped 2; count of bases not matched to a gene: 7. CDR3 coding DNA: TGTGCCAGCATCCCCCTGGGACAGAACTATGGCTACACCTTC. The encoded protein is CASIPLGQNYGYTF.

Note on this clone: Other DNA sequences of this sample code for an identical CDR3. The chain links TRBV5-1 to TRBJ1-5; TRBD1 matches at 7 bases. The germline V gene encodes CDR1 SGHRS and CDR2 YFSETQ. CDR3 length: 13 residues. V dropped 0 bases and J dropped 7; count of bases not matched to a gene: 1. CDR3 sequence: CASSLEGAQPQHF. CDR3 bases: TGCGCCAGCAGCTTGGAGGGGGCCCAGCCCCAGCATTTT. Using reference TRBV5-1 and TRBJ1-5 for the parts outside the CDR3, the full variable domain is KAGVTQTPRYLIKTRGQQVTLSCSPISGHRSVSWYQQTPGQGLQFLFEYFSETQRNKGNFPGRFSGRQFSNSRSEMNVSTLELGDSALYLCASSLEGAQPQHFGDGTRLSIL.

The chain employs TRBV15 and TRBJ2-4; possible D gene TRBD2, 6 bases. The CDR3 runs 16 residues. V lost 11 bases, J lost 0 bases, and 20 bases lay in between. Germline lookup yields CDR1 LNHNV and CDR2 YYDKDF (reference sequence). The CDR3 loop reads CAATDYPSLAKNIQYF. In DNA form, the CDR3 reads TGTGCCGCCACGGACTACCCCAGCTTAGCCAAAAACATTCAGTACTTC.

The table lists this clone with a few counts. This chain joins TRBV11-2 and TRBJ2-7; tentatively, D is TRBD1 (5 bases). The CDR3 loop spans 11 amino acids. Germline lookup yields CDR1 SGHAT and CDR2 FQNNGV. The V end was cut by 5 bases, the J end by 6 bases, with 8 bases between. CDR3 nucleotides: TGTGCCAGCAGCCAGGGCGGCGAGCAGTACTTC. Its protein product is CASSQGGEQYF.

This rearrangement joins TRBV5-1 to TRBJ1-1; maybe TRBD1 (6 bases). The CDR3 extends over 14 amino acids. V lost 3 bases and J 5 bases, leaving 14 bases between the germline ends. Germline V gives CDR1 SGHRS, CDR2 YFSETQ. The CDR3 DNA reads TGCGCCAGCAGCTCGGACGGACAGAAAACTGAAGCTTTCTTT. Translated, it gives CASSSDGQKTEAFF. The full variable domain, in which reference TRBV5-1 and TRBJ1-1 provide the parts outside the CDR3, is KAGVTQTPRYLIKTRGQQVTLSCSPISGHRSVSWYQQTPGQGLQFLFEYFSETQRNKGNFPGRFSGRQFSNSRSEMNVSTLELGDSALYLCASSSDGQKTEAFFGQGTRLTVV.

In this sample, this clone turned up a few times. This chain connects TRBV5-4 to TRBJ2-5; TRBD1 is a possible D gene (6 bases). V dropped 4 bases and J dropped 1 base, with 14 bases sitting between them. The CDR3 runs to 15 residues. Germline CDR1 is SGHNT and CDR2 is YYREEE (reference sequence). Here the CDR3 DNA reads TGTGCCAGCAGCCTAAGGACAGTGACCCAAGAGACCCAGTACTTC. Protein sequence: CASSLRTVTQETQYF. The full variable domain, its missing parts supplied by reference TRBV5-4 and TRBJ2-5, is ETGVTQSPTHLIKTRGQQVTLRCSSQSGHNTVSWYQQALGQGPQFIFQYYREEENGRGNFPPRFSGLQFPNYSSELNVNALELDDSALYLCASSLRTVTQETQYFGPGTRLLVL.

This sequence joins TRBV14 and TRBJ2-5, with 14 bases aligning to TRBD2. The CDR3 totals 17 residues. The germline V gene encodes CDR1 SGHDN and CDR2 FVKESK. J gave up 5 bases and V 4 bases, and 9 bases lay outside the gene matches. Here the CDR3 reads CASSPSTSGRAGETQYF. The CDR3 coding sequence is TGTGCCAGCAGCCCCTCGACTAGCGGGAGGGCCGGGGAGACCCAGTACTTC. The whole variable domain, filled in from reference TRBV14 and TRBJ2-5, reads EAGVTQFPSHSVIEKGQTVTLRCDPISGHDNLYWYRRVMGKEIKFLLHFVKESKQDESGMPNNRFLAERTGGTYSTLKVQPAELEDSGVYFCASSPSTSGRAGETQYFGPGTRLLVL.